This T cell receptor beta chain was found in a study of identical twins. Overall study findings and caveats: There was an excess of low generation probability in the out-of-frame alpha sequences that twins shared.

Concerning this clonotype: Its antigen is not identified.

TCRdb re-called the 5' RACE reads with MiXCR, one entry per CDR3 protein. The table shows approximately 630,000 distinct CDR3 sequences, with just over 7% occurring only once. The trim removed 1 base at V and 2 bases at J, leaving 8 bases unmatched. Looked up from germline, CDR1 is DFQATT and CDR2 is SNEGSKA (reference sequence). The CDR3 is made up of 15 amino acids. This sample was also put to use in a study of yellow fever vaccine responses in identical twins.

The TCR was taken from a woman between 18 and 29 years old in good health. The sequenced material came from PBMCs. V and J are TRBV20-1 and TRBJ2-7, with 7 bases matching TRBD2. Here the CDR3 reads CSARAPSGLTYEQYF. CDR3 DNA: TGCAGTGCTAGAGCACCCTCGGGACTAACCTACGAGCAGTACTTC.